The 25 T cell receptor beta chains below were found in one sample sequenced in a study of T cells in localized non-small cell lung cancer. Libraries were prepared by immunoSEQ multiplex PCR; TCRdb keeps only in-frame clonotypes and omits some of them. The sample lists about 59,000 clones, 80% to 90% occurring once. The source was peripheral blood, collected before any cancer treatment. The receptors shown here come from a man aged 40 to 69 with stage I squamous cell lung carcinoma.

This clone was recorded once. The chain joins TRBV29-1 to TRBJ1-1, with D unresolved. This CDR3 is 14 amino acids long. The germline V and J ends were trimmed by 2 bases and 4 bases, with 14 bases remaining between them. Germline V gives CDR1 SQVTM, CDR2 ANQGSEA. CDR3 in DNA: TGCAGCGTTGAAAAACCTCCAGCGGGCACTGAAGCTTTCTTT. This codes for CSVEKPPAGTEAFF.

V gene TRBV30 combines with J gene TRBJ2-7; 7 positions match TRBD1. The CDR3 runs 14 residues. The junction had 8 bases not matched to a gene; V was cut back by 2 bases and J by 4 bases. The germline V gene encodes CDR1 GTSNPN and CDR2 SVGIG (reference sequence). The CDR3 nucleotides are TGTGCCTGGAGTTTTTCCGGGACAGCGTACGAGCAGTACTTC. Its translation: CAWSFSGTAYEQYF.

The V gene is TRBV7-8, the J gene TRBJ1-4; TRBD1 matches 8 bases. CDR1 and CDR2 from the germline V gene are SGHVS and FQNEAQ. The CDR3 is 15 amino acids. With 5 bases clipped from V and 6 bases from J, the junction kept 8 bases outside the gene matches. DNA for the CDR3: TGTGCCAGCAGCAGGACAGGGCTGGAGGATGAAAAACTGTTTTTT. The encoded protein is CASSRTGLEDEKLFF.

For the CDR3, the DNA is TGTGCCAGCAGCTCTAGCCCTCTATACACCATATATTTT. It translates to CASSSSPLYTIYF. The rearrangement joins TRBV11-2 to TRBJ1-3; D remains ambiguous. V was shortened by 4 bases and J by 8 bases, with 12 bases between the two germline ends. This CDR3 is 13 amino acids long. CDR1 and CDR2 (germline): SGHAT, FQNNGV.

The chain combines TRBV15 with TRBJ2-4, with D unclear. Germline V gene data show CDR1 as LNHNV and CDR2 as YYDKDF (reference sequence). Between the trimmed V and J ends, which lost 0 bases and 8 bases, there was a span of 5 bases. This CDR3 has 12 amino acids. CDR3 sequence: CATSRDPDIQYF. DNA of the CDR3: TGTGCCACCAGCAGAGACCCGGACATTCAGTACTTC.

The V call is TRBV7-2, the J call TRBJ2-3; D is perhaps TRBD1 (5 bases). V lost 4 bases, J lost 6 bases, and 8 bases lay in between. The CDR3 covers 12 residues. Germline V gene lookup returns CDR1 SGHTA and CDR2 FQGNSA. DNA for the CDR3: TGTGCCAGCAGCTCGCACAGGGATACGCAGTATTTT. Residues: CASSSHRDTQYF.

This rearrangement joins TRBV6-5 to TRBJ2-7, with D possibly TRBD2 on 5 matching bases. With 3 bases removed from V and 4 bases from J, the gap between germline ends came to 16 bases. The CDR3 is made up of 15 amino acids. CDR1 and CDR2 from the germline V gene are MNHEY and SVGAGI. The CDR3: CASSYTREKGYEQYF. The CDR3 DNA reads as TGTGCCAGCAGTTATACGAGGGAGAAAGGATACGAGCAGTACTTC.

V and J are TRBV5-6 and TRBJ1-5; perhaps TRBD1 as D (6 bases). The germline V gene has CDR1 SGHDT and CDR2 YYEEEE. The CDR3 is 14 residues long. V was pared by 1 base and J by 11 bases, with 16 bases between. The CDR3 region is CASSLRDTLRAQHF. In nucleotides, the CDR3 is TGTGCCAGCAGCTTGAGGGACACTCTTCGGGCCCAGCATTTT.

The J gene is TRBJ2-6, the V gene TRBV4-3; D gene unclear. This CDR3 has 15 residues. Trimming shortened V by 0 bases and J by 4 bases, and 7 bases separated the two germline ends. Germline V gene sequence: CDR1 LGHNA, CDR2 YSLEER. The CDR3 loop reads CASSQDIAGANVLTF. DNA of the CDR3: TGCGCCAGCAGCCAAGATATTGCCGGGGCCAACGTCCTGACTTTC.

This chain links TRBV6-6 with TRBJ2-3; D gene unclear. Deletions cut 8 bases from V and 4 bases from J, with 7 bases between. The CDR3 covers 11 residues. Germline V gives CDR1 MNHNY, CDR2 SVGAGI (reference sequence). The CDR3 spells CASARSDTQYF. CDR3 DNA sequence: TGTGCCAGCGCCCGTTCAGATACGCAGTATTTT.

V gene TRBV7-9 combines with J gene TRBJ2-3; 7 nucleotides line up with TRBD2. This CDR3 has 15 residues. J gave up 5 bases and V 4 bases, and 9 bases lay outside the gene matches. In germline, CDR1 is SEHNR, CDR2 FQNEAQ (reference sequence). In DNA form, the CDR3 reads TGTGCCAGCAGCTGGGGGGGAGATGCAGGAGATACGCAGTATTTT. Amino acid sequence: CASSWGGDAGDTQYF.

The chain has TRBV6-5 and TRBJ2-7; 8 nucleotides match TRBD2. The CDR3 covers 15 residues. V shed 0 bases and J 4 bases; nucleotides not matched to a gene: 5. CDR1 MNHEY and CDR2 SVGAGI come from the germline V gene. This CDR3 is CASSYSQRERYEQYF. The CDR3 DNA follows: TGTGCCAGCAGTTACTCCCAGCGGGAGAGGTACGAGCAGTACTTC.

This chain uses TRBV5-5 with TRBJ1-2, with D unclear. The V gene lost 1 base and the J gene lost 2 bases, with 6 bases spanning the gap. CDR3 length: 13 amino acids. Germline V gene lookup returns CDR1 SGHKS and CDR2 YYEKEE (reference sequence). The CDR3 sequence is CASSLNGNYGYTF. The DNA for the CDR3 is TGTGCCAGCAGCTTGAACGGGAACTATGGCTACACCTTC.

V gene TRBV21-1 combines with J gene TRBJ2-2. TRBV21-1 is marked as a pseudogene. The length of the CDR3 is 16 residues. The CDR3 nucleotides read TGTGCCAGCAGCAAAGAGGCGGGCAGGGATACCGGGGAGCTGTTTTTT. This sequence encodes CASSKEAGRDTGELFF.

The rearrangement joins TRBV6-6 to TRBJ2-7; D remains ambiguous. Deletions cut 0 bases from V and 5 bases from J, with 8 bases between. The CDR3 covers 13 residues. Germline values: CDR1 MNHNY, CDR2 SVGAGI (reference sequence). CDR3 amino acids: CASSYSTGDEQYF. The DNA of the CDR3 is TGTGCCAGCAGTTACTCGACCGGTGACGAGCAGTACTTC.

The chain carries TRBV4-1 and TRBJ2-7; 7 nucleotides agree with TRBD1. The CDR3 consists of 14 residues. Germline V gives CDR1 MGHRA, CDR2 YSYEKL. With V trimmed by 2 bases and J by 1 base, 2 bases remained unmatched. CDR3 DNA sequence: TGCGCCAGCAGCCAAAGACAGGGTTCCTACGAGCAGTACTTC. Its protein product is CASSQRQGSYEQYF.

V is TRBV30 and J is TRBJ1-3; D gene uncertain. CDR1 is GTSNPN and CDR2 is SVGIG in the germline V gene (reference sequence). The CDR3 is 14 residues long. V gave up 0 bases and J gave up 0 bases, with 6 bases separating them. The CDR3 DNA sequence: TGTGCCTGGAGTGTGGGTACCTCTGGAAACACCATATATTTT. Translating it yields CAWSVGTSGNTIYF.

The CDR3 sequence is CASSQDAGETDTQYF. The CDR3 coding sequence is TGCGCCAGCAGCCAAGACGCGGGAGAGACAGATACGCAGTATTTT. The rearrangement joins TRBV4-3 to TRBJ2-3, with 7 nucleotides matching TRBD2. The V and J ends lost 0 bases and 3 bases, in that order; junction bases with no gene match: 3. The CDR3 length is 15 residues. Germline V lookup: CDR1 LGHNA, CDR2 YSLEER.

The chain links TRBV5-1 to TRBJ2-5; possible D gene TRBD2, 6 bases. Germline V gives CDR1 SGHRS, CDR2 YFSETQ. Trimming removed 2 bases from V and 2 bases from J, with 10 bases in between. There are 14 residues in the CDR3. The CDR3 loop reads CASSLTGDQETQYF. CDR3 nucleotides: TGCGCCAGCAGCTTAACGGGGGATCAAGAGACCCAGTACTTC.

Here the CDR3 DNA reads TGTGCCAGCAGGATAGGAAGGGCTAGCGGTAGCACAGATACGCAGTATTTT. Translation: CASRIGRASGSTDTQYF. J is TRBJ2-3 and V is TRBV5-4, with 7 bases identical to TRBD2. The CDR3 spans 17 residues. The germline gives CDR1 SGHNT, CDR2 YYREEE (reference sequence). The junction had 12 bases not matched to a gene; V was cut back by 5 bases and J by 0 bases.

The chain links TRBV7-2 to TRBJ1-5; D unresolved. CDR1 and CDR2 (germline): SGHTA, FQGNSA. V was trimmed by 5 bases and J by 2 bases, leaving 10 bases between them. The CDR3 covers 14 residues. The CDR3 loop reads CASSPEVGNQPQHF. Written as DNA, the CDR3 is TGTGCCAGCAGCCCGGAGGTCGGCAATCAGCCCCAGCATTTT.

The rearrangement joins TRBV5-1 to TRBJ2-2; D may be TRBD2 (6 bases). V was trimmed by 1 base and J by 5 bases, leaving 12 bases between them. The CDR3 spans 15 residues. Germline CDR1 is SGHRS and CDR2 is YFSETQ. The DNA of the CDR3 is TGCGCCAGCAGCTTGTCCCCTGGGGGGACCGGGGAGCTGTTTTTT. It yields the protein CASSLSPGGTGELFF. The full variable domain, its missing parts supplied by reference TRBV5-1 and TRBJ2-2, is KAGVTQTPRYLIKTRGQQVTLSCSPISGHRSVSWYQQTPGQGLQFLFEYFSETQRNKGNFPGRFSGRQFSNSRSEMNVSTLELGDSALYLCASSLSPGGTGELFFGEGSRLTVL.

The rearrangement uses TRBV18 and TRBJ1-2; 7 bases agree with TRBD1. Germline V gene sequence: CDR1 KGHSH, CDR2 LQKENI. The CDR3 contains 15 residues. The trim removed 3 bases at V and 7 bases at J, leaving 11 bases unmatched. CDR3 residues: CASSPETGSLGGYTF. Written as DNA, the CDR3 is TGTGCCAGCTCACCCGAGACAGGGAGCTTGGGTGGCTACACCTTC.

Of note for this clone: Other nucleotide sequences from this sample produce the same CDR3. The rearrangement uses TRBV29-1 and TRBJ2-1; TRBD2 matches at 11 bases. Germline CDR1 and CDR2: SQVTM and ANQGSEA. This CDR3 region has 13 residues. Trimming cost V 4 bases and J 4 bases; bases outside gene matches: 0. In nucleotides, the CDR3 is TGCAGCGTTGGGACTAGCGGGTACAATGAGCAGTTCTTC. Its translation is CSVGTSGYNEQFF.

CDR3 loop: CASSQSTGQWSGELFF. Here the CDR3 DNA reads TGCGCCAGCAGCCAATCTACGGGACAGTGGTCCGGGGAGCTGTTTTTT. The chain combines TRBV4-3 with TRBJ2-2, with 7 bases matching TRBD1. The CDR3 is made up of 16 amino acids. The germline CDR1 and CDR2 sequences are LGHNA and YSLEER. With V trimmed by 2 bases and J by 6 bases, 9 bases remained unmatched.